The 9 T cell receptor beta chains below were found in one sample sequenced in a study of T cell responses to AZD1222 COVID-19 vaccine. This table comes from immunoSEQ multiplex PCR, and its TCRdb copy is limited to in-frame clones, with some not included. The sample yields more than 150,000 clones, 90% seen once. The specimen was peripheral blood, collected on day 0 of AZD1222 vaccination. These receptors originate from an adult in good health.

The V gene is TRBV7-2, the J gene TRBJ1-2; D gene uncertain. With 0 bases removed from V and 2 bases from J, the gap between germline ends came to 4 bases. In germline, CDR1 is SGHTA, CDR2 FQGNSA. This CDR3 is built from 13 residues. CDR3 in DNA: TGTGCCAGCAGCTTAGCCGGGAACTATGGCTACACCTTC. Protein product: CASSLAGNYGYTF.

The chain carries TRBV5-8 and TRBJ2-3; tentatively, D is TRBD1 (5 bases). The CDR3 is 16 residues long. CDR1 is SGHTS and CDR2 is YDEGEE in the germline V gene. V shed 3 bases and J shed 1 base, with 15 bases lying between them. In DNA, the CDR3 is TGTGCCAGCAGCTCACCCTGGGGCGCGGGCACAGATACGCAGTATTTT. Protein sequence: CASSSPWGAGTDTQYF.

This rearrangement joins TRBV6-4 to TRBJ1-1; TRBD1 might be the D (6 bases). CDR3 length equals 13 residues. The V end was cut by 4 bases, the J end by 1 base, with 7 bases between. CDR1 MRHNA and CDR2 SNTAGT come from the germline V gene. The CDR3 sequence is CASSGTENTEAFF. CDR3 bases: TGTGCCAGCAGTGGGACAGAGAACACTGAAGCTTTCTTT.

The rearrangement uses TRBV5-6 and TRBJ1-1; 9 bases agree with TRBD1. J lost 5 bases, V lost 4 bases, and 12 bases had no gene match. The CDR3 is made up of 16 amino acids. Germline CDR1 and CDR2: SGHDT and YYEEEE. The CDR3 protein is CASSPVIGTGYTEAFF. Written as DNA, the CDR3 is TGTGCCAGCAGCCCCGTTATAGGGACAGGGTATACTGAAGCTTTCTTT.

This chain connects TRBV7-9 to TRBJ2-7; 11 bases match TRBD2. V lost 5 bases to trimming and J lost 12 bases; unmatched junction nucleotides: 12. This CDR3 has 14 amino acids. Germline loops: CDR1 SEHNR, CDR2 FQNEAQ (reference sequence). CDR3 protein: CASSPSLAGVLRYF. DNA of the CDR3: TGTGCCAGCAGCCCCTCACTAGCGGGAGTACTCCGGTACTTC.

V is TRBV5-8 and J is TRBJ2-1; 8 bases match TRBD2. This CDR3 comprises 17 residues. Trimming took 1 base from V and 3 from J; bases not matched to a gene: 9. Germline-derived CDR1 and CDR2 are SGHTS and YDEGEE. The CDR3 here is CASSLIQREGLYNEQFF. CDR3 nucleotides: TGTGCCAGCAGCTTGATTCAACGGGAGGGCCTCTACAATGAGCAGTTCTTC.

V usage is TRBV3-1 (or the pseudogene TRBV3-2) and J usage is TRBJ2-2; D remains unclear. There are 14 residues in the CDR3. V gave up 3 bases and J gave up 4 bases, with 9 bases separating them. In germline, CDR1 is LGHDT, CDR2 YNNKEL (reference sequence). This chain's CDR3 is CASSHGSITGELFF. The CDR3, as DNA: TGTGCCAGCAGCCACGGTAGCATCACCGGGGAGCTGTTTTTT.

The rearrangement joins TRBV5-1 to TRBJ1-2, with D perhaps matching TRBD1 (6 bases). The CDR3 contains 13 residues. V was shortened by 4 bases and J by 9 bases, with 16 bases between the two germline ends. Germline CDR1 is SGHRS and CDR2 is YFSETQ. The CDR3 region has the DNA TGCGCCAGCAGCCTTTTACAGGGAATTAGCTACACCTTC. As protein: CASSLLQGISYTF.

The V and J genes are TRBV11-1 and TRBJ2-7; 9 nucleotides line up with TRBD2. The CDR3 runs to 13 residues. Germline CDR1 and CDR2: SGHAT and FQDESV (reference sequence). The V gene end was trimmed by 8 bases and the J gene end by 2 bases; junction bases not matched to a gene: 4. CDR3 residues: CASGERGAYEQYF. CDR3 DNA sequence: TGTGCCAGCGGGGAGCGGGGGGCCTACGAGCAGTACTTC.